These T cell receptor beta chains were read from a single sample in a study of identical twins. TCRdb itself ran the 5' RACE reads through MiXCR, one entry per CDR3 protein. The data hold roughly 230,000 distinct CDR3 sequences, with approximately 8.3% observed a single time. A further study also used this sample, focusing on yellow fever vaccine responses in identical twins.

Sequencing input: CD8+ T cells sorted from blood. These receptors were taken from a woman between 18 and 30 years old in good health. Both conserved end residues are part of each CDR3. A D gene is named only where the DNA matches it firmly. Some rows mark clone size as missing; the rest say once, few, many or name a class of expanded clone.

abundance,j_gene,v_gene,d_gene,len,CDR3aa,CDR3nt
many,TRBJ2-7,TRBV27,.,14,CASSLSGPYYEQYF,TGTGCCAGCAGTTTATCGGGACCCTACTACGAGCAGTACTTC
many,TRBJ2-1,TRBV7-2,.,15,CASSLRGLDYNEQFF,TGTGCCAGCAGCTTAAGGGGGTTAGATTACAATGAGCAGTTCTTC
.,TRBJ1-5,TRBV7-9,.,15,CASSIGAGGNQPQHF,TGTGCCAGCAGCATCGGTGCTGGGGGCAATCAGCCCCAGCATTTT
.,TRBJ2-1,TRBV7-8,TRBD2,15,CASSWERENFYEQFF,TGTGCCAGCAGCTGGGAGCGGGAGAACTTTTATGAGCAGTTCTTC
.,TRBJ2-7,TRBV10-3,TRBD1,13,CATTGTGGVEQYF,TGTGCCACCACCGGGACAGGTGGGGTCGAGCAGTACTTC
many,TRBJ2-7,TRBV5-1,.,12,CASSLETYEQYF,TGCGCCAGCAGCTTGGAGACCTACGAGCAGTACTTC
many,TRBJ2-7,TRBV5-1,.,13,CASSLEDSYEQYF,TGCGCCAGCAGCTTGGAAGACAGCTACGAGCAGTACTTC
few,TRBJ2-3,TRBV11-2,.,16,CASSRESVAAKGAQYF,TGTGCCAGCAGCCGCGAATCGGTAGCGGCTAAAGGGGCGCAGTATTTT
.,TRBJ2-3,TRBV7-3,.,14,CASSLRQATDTQYF,TGTGCCAGCAGCTTAAGACAGGCGACAGATACGCAGTATTTT
many,TRBJ2-6,TRBV6-4,.,16,CASSDSDGSGANVLTF,TGTGCCAGCAGTGACAGCGACGGCTCTGGGGCCAACGTCCTGACTTTC
.,TRBJ2-1,TRBV4-3,TRBD2,17,CASSQVTMAGGNNEQFF,TGCGCCAGCAGCCAAGTTACGATGGCGGGAGGGAACAATGAGCAGTTCTTC
many,TRBJ1-5,TRBV6-5,.,14,CASSYGEEGQPQHF,TGTGCCAGCAGTTACGGGGAGGAGGGACAGCCCCAGCATTTT
few,TRBJ2-2,TRBV11-1,TRBD2,19,CASSVITGRSNANTGELFF,TGTGCCAGCAGCGTGATAACCGGGAGGAGTAACGCAAACACCGGGGAGCTGTTTTTT
few,TRBJ2-1,TRBV28,.,14,CANSGSSSYNEQFF,TGTGCGAATAGTGGGTCGAGCTCCTACAATGAGCAGTTCTTC
many,TRBJ1-1,TRBV12-3/TRBV12-4,.,14,CASSLSRGGTEAFF,TGTGCCAGCAGTTTATCCCGGGGTGGGACTGAAGCTTTCTTT
many,TRBJ2-1,TRBV7-9,.,10,CAVSPNEQFF,TGTGCCGTCAGTCCCAATGAGCAGTTCTTC
few,TRBJ1-3,TRBV4-2,.,15,CASSQEVGGGNTIYF,TGTGCCAGCAGCCAAGAGGTAGGAGGAGGAAACACCATATATTTT
.,TRBJ2-1,TRBV4-3,TRBD2,16,CASSQDRAGRAAEQFF,TGCGCCAGCAGCCAAGATCGGGCCGGGAGGGCGGCTGAGCAGTTCTTC
.,TRBJ2-7,TRBV20-1,TRBD1,13,CSASGTEFFEQYF,TGCAGTGCCTCCGGGACAGAATTCTTTGAGCAGTACTTC
few,TRBJ2-7,TRBV4-3,.,16,CASSQDIETDYYEQYF,TGCGCCAGCAGCCAAGATATAGAGACTGATTACTACGAGCAGTACTTC
many,TRBJ2-1,TRBV29-1,TRBD2,13,CSVRLAGSNEQFF,TGCAGCGTTCGGCTAGCGGGATCAAATGAGCAGTTCTTC
.,TRBJ2-7,TRBV27,.,15,CASSLFLDSSYDQYF,TGTGCCAGCAGTTTATTTCTGGACAGTAGCTACGATCAGTACTTC
many,TRBJ2-1,TRBV6-5,TRBD2,17,CASSYRPSGGAYNEQFF,TGTGCCAGCAGTTACAGACCTAGCGGGGGGGCCTACAATGAGCAGTTCTTC
.,TRBJ1-2,TRBV16,.,12,CASSHGGDGYTF,TGTGCCAGCAGCCATGGAGGGGACGGCTACACCTTC
.,TRBJ2-1,TRBV7-9,.,13,CASIPGSYNEQFF,TGTGCCAGCATACCAGGGTCCTACAATGAGCAGTTCTTC
.,TRBJ2-3,TRBV18,.,17,CASSLPWAQGNTDTQYF,TGTGCCAGCTCACTCCCTTGGGCACAGGGAAACACAGATACGCAGTATTTT
.,TRBJ1-2,TRBV6-1,TRBD1,18,CASGKRGTGAYPNYGYTF,TGTGCCAGCGGCAAACGCGGGACAGGGGCCTACCCTAACTATGGCTACACCTTC
.,TRBJ2-7,TRBV4-2,TRBD2,16,CASSQEASGASYEQYF,TGTGCCAGCAGCCAAGAGGCTAGCGGGGCCTCCTACGAGCAGTACTTC
many,TRBJ1-1,TRBV5-1,.,14,CASSYDHWDTEAFF,TGCGCCAGCAGCTACGATCACTGGGACACTGAAGCTTTCTTT
few,TRBJ2-3,TRBV25-1,.,15,CASTSRDTSTDTQYF,TGTGCCAGCACTAGCCGGGACACCAGCACAGATACGCAGTATTTT
many,TRBJ2-7,TRBV10-1,TRBD2,13,CASSWTRTYEQYF,TGCGCCAGCAGTTGGACTAGGACCTACGAGCAGTACTTC
.,TRBJ2-1,TRBV7-7,TRBD2,16,CASSLEGLAGYNEQFF,TGTGCTAGCAGCTTAGAGGGACTAGCGGGCTACAATGAGCAGTTCTTC
many,TRBJ2-1,TRBV4-1,.,17,CASSQEGGGGPYNEQFF,TGCGCCAGCAGCCAGGAGGGGGGGGGTGGCCCCTACAATGAGCAGTTCTTC
few,TRBJ2-7,TRBV30,.,13,CAWSDSHSYEQYF,TGTGCCTGGAGTGACAGCCATTCCTACGAGCAGTACTTC
.,TRBJ2-5,TRBV11-2,.,17,CASTLGRDLEAQETQYF,TGTGCCAGCACTTTAGGTCGGGACTTAGAGGCTCAAGAGACCCAGTACTTC
few,TRBJ2-1,TRBV27,TRBD2,15,CASSLSRAGDNEQFF,TGTGCCAGCAGTTTATCGAGGGCGGGAGACAATGAGCAGTTCTTC
.,TRBJ2-4,TRBV11-2,.,16,CASSSKQGPLRAIQYF,TGTGCCAGCAGCTCCAAACAGGGCCCCCTCCGTGCCATTCAGTACTTC
many,TRBJ2-7,TRBV7-2,TRBD1,15,CASSSTGTAAYEQYF,TGTGCCAGCAGCTCAACCGGGACAGCAGCCTACGAGCAGTACTTC
many,TRBJ2-7,TRBV7-9,TRBD2,13,CASRTSASYEQYF,TGTGCCAGCAGGACTAGCGCCTCCTACGAGCAGTACTTC
.,TRBJ2-3,TRBV12-3/TRBV12-4,TRBD2,17,CASSFYSGRKSTDTQYF,TGTGCCAGCAGTTTCTATAGCGGGAGGAAAAGCACAGATACGCAGTATTTT
many,TRBJ2-1,TRBV12-3/TRBV12-4,TRBD2,16,CASSPLAGEAYNEQFF,TGTGCCAGCAGTCCTCTAGCGGGAGAGGCCTACAATGAGCAGTTCTTC
few,TRBJ2-7,TRBV4-3,TRBD1,15,CASSQARTGGYEQYF,TGCGCCAGCAGCCAAGCAAGGACAGGGGGCTACGAGCAGTACTTC
few,TRBJ2-7,TRBV4-3,.,16,CASSQDRNPQTYEQYF,TGCGCCAGCAGCCAAGATCGAAACCCTCAAACCTACGAGCAGTACTTC
.,TRBJ2-1,TRBV12-3/TRBV12-4,TRBD1,15,CASSEPGQGLNEQFF,TGTGCCAGCAGTGAGCCGGGACAGGGGTTAAATGAGCAGTTCTTC
.,TRBJ2-7,TRBV5-6,.,14,CASSFRGASYEQYF,TGTGCCAGCAGCTTTCGCGGGGCCTCCTACGAGCAGTACTTC